This is a list of T cell receptor beta chains from one sample in a study of radiation and T cells in renal cell carcinoma. Assay used: immunoSEQ multiplex PCR; TCRdb lists only in-frame clones, some missing. The sample contains roughly 130,000 clones, approximately 90% of which appear only once. The sequencing used blood, collected from a patient whose treatment included radiotherapy and nephrectomy. Receptors were obtained from a woman aged 70-85 years with renal cell carcinoma. The CDR3 runs from the conserved cysteine through the conserved F or W. Each record gives: CDR3 protein, CDR3 DNA, J gene, D gene, V gene, clone size. The D gene is left open where the match is weak. The size entry is marked missing in some rows and otherwise reads once, few, many or a size class.

cdr3_aa: CASSFGSGSYNEQFF
cdr3_nt: TGCGCCAGCAGCTTTGGAAGCGGTTCCTACAATGAGCAGTTCTTC
j_call: TRBJ2-1
d_call: -
v_call: TRBV5-1
clone_size: -

cdr3_aa: CASSLGQGQGYTF
cdr3_nt: TGTGCCAGCAGTTTAGGACAGGGGCAAGGCTACACCTTC
j_call: TRBJ1-2
d_call: TRBD1
v_call: TRBV6-5
clone_size: -

cdr3_aa: CASSLQQGVGETQYF
cdr3_nt: TGTGCCAGCAGCCTCCAACAGGGGGTGGGAGAGACCCAGTACTTC
j_call: TRBJ2-5
d_call: TRBD1
v_call: TRBV9
clone_size: -

cdr3_aa: CASSLLGGEAFF
cdr3_nt: TGTGCCAGCAGTTTATTGGGCGGTGAAGCTTTCTTT
j_call: TRBJ1-1
d_call: -
v_call: TRBV28
clone_size: -

cdr3_aa: CASSLDSGAANEKLFF
cdr3_nt: TGTGCCAGCAGCTTAGATTCGGGGGCAGCTAATGAAAAACTGTTTTTT
j_call: TRBJ1-4
d_call: -
v_call: TRBV7-6
clone_size: -

cdr3_aa: CSVDSYNEQFF
cdr3_nt: TGCAGCGTTGACTCGTACAATGAGCAGTTCTTC
j_call: TRBJ2-1
d_call: -
v_call: TRBV29-1
clone_size: -

cdr3_aa: CASSPVTEAFF
cdr3_nt: TGTGCCAGCAGCCCAGTGACTGAAGCTTTCTTT
j_call: TRBJ1-1
d_call: -
v_call: TRBV11-2
clone_size: -

cdr3_aa: CASSLSLQSTDTQYF
cdr3_nt: TGTGCCAGCAGCTTATCGCTCCAGTCCACAGATACGCAGTATTTT
j_call: TRBJ2-3
d_call: -
v_call: TRBV7-6
clone_size: -

cdr3_aa: CASSISGLGTEAFF
cdr3_nt: TGTGCCAGTAGTATTTCAGGGTTGGGCACTGAAGCTTTCTTT
j_call: TRBJ1-1
d_call: -
v_call: TRBV19
clone_size: -

cdr3_aa: CASFSPGQLYNEQFF
cdr3_nt: TGTGCCAGCTTTTCTCCGGGACAACTCTACAATGAGCAGTTCTTC
j_call: TRBJ2-1
d_call: -
v_call: TRBV27
clone_size: -

cdr3_aa: CASYRDRGLETEAFF
cdr3_nt: TGTGCCAGTTACCGGGACAGGGGGCTAGAAACTGAAGCTTTCTTT
j_call: TRBJ1-1
d_call: TRBD1
v_call: TRBV19
clone_size: -

cdr3_aa: CASSLGQGWETQYF
cdr3_nt: TGCGCCAGCAGCTTAGGACAGGGGTGGGAGACCCAGTACTTC
j_call: TRBJ2-5
d_call: TRBD1
v_call: TRBV5-1
clone_size: once

cdr3_aa: CASSLYSNQPQHF
cdr3_nt: TGCGCCAGCAGCTTGTATAGCAATCAGCCCCAGCATTTT
j_call: TRBJ1-5
d_call: -
v_call: TRBV5-1
clone_size: -

cdr3_aa: CASRIAGGNTGELFF
cdr3_nt: TGCGCCAGCAGAATAGCGGGGGGGAACACCGGGGAGCTGTTTTTT
j_call: TRBJ2-2
d_call: TRBD2
v_call: TRBV10-2
clone_size: -

cdr3_aa: CAWMAVCSGNTIYF
cdr3_nt: TGTGCCTGGATGGCAGTTTGCTCTGGAAACACCATATATTTT
j_call: TRBJ1-3
d_call: -
v_call: TRBV30
clone_size: -

cdr3_aa: CASSLSGTVSYEQYF
cdr3_nt: TGTGCCAGCAGCTTAAGTGGGACAGTCTCCTACGAGCAGTACTTC
j_call: TRBJ2-7
d_call: TRBD1
v_call: TRBV7-2
clone_size: -

cdr3_aa: CASSRQGLPNYGYTF
cdr3_nt: TGTGCCAGCAGCCGACAGGGTCTTCCGAACTATGGCTACACCTTC
j_call: TRBJ1-2
d_call: TRBD1
v_call: TRBV6-6
clone_size: -

cdr3_aa: CASSLTRASYEQYF
cdr3_nt: TGTGCCAGCAGTTTAACCAGGGCATCCTACGAGCAGTACTTC
j_call: TRBJ2-7
d_call: -
v_call: TRBV27
clone_size: -

cdr3_aa: CASSLAETGDEQYF
cdr3_nt: TGTGCCAGCAGCTTAGCGGAGACAGGGGACGAGCAGTACTTC
j_call: TRBJ2-7
d_call: TRBD1
v_call: TRBV7-6
clone_size: -

cdr3_aa: CASSEIGERGFSTDTQYF
cdr3_nt: TGTGCCAGCAGTGAAATTGGAGAGCGGGGGTTCAGCACAGATACGCAGTATTTT
j_call: TRBJ2-3
d_call: TRBD2
v_call: TRBV6-1
clone_size: once

cdr3_aa: CASSRISGGPDTQYF
cdr3_nt: TGCGCCAGCAGCCGCATATCTGGGGGCCCAGATACGCAGTATTTT
j_call: TRBJ2-3
d_call: -
v_call: TRBV5-1
clone_size: -

cdr3_aa: CASSLGEWGYGYTF
cdr3_nt: TGTGCCAGCAGCTTGGGGGAGTGGGGCTATGGCTACACCTTC
j_call: TRBJ1-2
d_call: -
v_call: TRBV7-2
clone_size: -

cdr3_aa: CASRRAGEQYF
cdr3_nt: TGTGCCAGCAGAAGGGCCGGCGAGCAGTACTTC
j_call: TRBJ2-7
d_call: -
v_call: TRBV5-6
clone_size: -

cdr3_aa: CASGQSGYTGELFF
cdr3_nt: TGTGCTAGTGGTCAGAGCGGGTACACCGGGGAGCTGTTTTTT
j_call: TRBJ2-2
d_call: -
v_call: TRBV12-5
clone_size: -

cdr3_aa: CASSSRGFGHEQYF
cdr3_nt: TGCGCCAGCAGCTCGAGAGGGTTTGGCCACGAGCAGTACTTC
j_call: TRBJ2-7
d_call: -
v_call: TRBV5-1
clone_size: once

cdr3_aa: CATSRRSGTGHSPLHF
cdr3_nt: TGTGCCACCAGCAGAAGATCCGGGACAGGGCATTCACCCCTCCACTTT
j_call: TRBJ1-6
d_call: TRBD1
v_call: TRBV15
clone_size: -

cdr3_aa: CASSGRGVAGEAFF
cdr3_nt: TGTGCCAGCAGCGGGAGAGGAGTGGCAGGTGAAGCTTTCTTT
j_call: TRBJ1-1
d_call: -
v_call: TRBV7-9
clone_size: -

cdr3_aa: CASSLDGTGYQPQHF
cdr3_nt: TGTGCCAGCAGCTTAGATGGGACAGGTTATCAGCCCCAGCATTTT
j_call: TRBJ1-5
d_call: TRBD1
v_call: TRBV11-2
clone_size: -

cdr3_aa: CAISENSYGYTF
cdr3_nt: TGTGCCATCAGTGAGAACAGCTATGGCTACACCTTC
j_call: TRBJ1-2
d_call: -
v_call: TRBV10-3
clone_size: -

cdr3_aa: CAWSVPGAVGIPQHF
cdr3_nt: TGTGCCTGGAGTGTACCTGGGGCCGTCGGAATACCCCAGCATTTT
j_call: TRBJ1-5
d_call: -
v_call: TRBV30
clone_size: few

cdr3_aa: CASSLFSEEQFF
cdr3_nt: TGTGCCAGCTCCCTTTTCTCGGAAGAGCAGTTCTTC
j_call: TRBJ2-1
d_call: -
v_call: TRBV18
clone_size: -

cdr3_aa: CASTTPRLAGGRYEQFF
cdr3_nt: TGTGCCAGTACAACACCGAGACTAGCGGGGGGGAGGTATGAGCAGTTCTTC
j_call: TRBJ2-1
d_call: TRBD2
v_call: TRBV19
clone_size: -

cdr3_aa: CAITGLAGGSNTGELFF
cdr3_nt: TGTGCCATCACCGGACTAGCGGGGGGCTCGAACACCGGGGAGCTGTTTTTT
j_call: TRBJ2-2
d_call: TRBD2
v_call: TRBV10-3
clone_size: -

cdr3_aa: CASSYSGTGGAGELFF
cdr3_nt: TGTGCCAGCAGTTACTCCGGGACAGGGGGCGCCGGGGAGCTGTTTTTT
j_call: TRBJ2-2
d_call: TRBD1
v_call: TRBV6-5
clone_size: -

cdr3_aa: CASSPRTGRGNSPLHF
cdr3_nt: TGTGCCAGCAGCCCGAGGACAGGGAGGGGGAATTCACCCCTCCACTTT
j_call: TRBJ1-6
d_call: TRBD1
v_call: TRBV7-8
clone_size: -

cdr3_aa: CASSLPHGQADTGELFF
cdr3_nt: TGTGCCAGCAGCTTGCCCCATGGACAGGCCGACACCGGGGAGCTGTTTTTT
j_call: TRBJ2-2
d_call: TRBD1
v_call: TRBV7-3
clone_size: -